The clone carrying this TCR beta chain was found many times. What it recognizes is unknown. The sample originates from a study of response to subunit inactivated influenza vaccine. TCRdb ran MiXCR on the RT-PCR reads and lists one entry per CDR3 protein. The sample records about 500,000 distinct CDR3 sequences, 6% to 9% being singletons. CDR1 is SEHNR and CDR2 is FQNEAQ in the germline V gene (reference sequence). V lost 1 base to trimming and J lost 0 bases, with 8 bases between them. There are 15 residues in the CDR3. Broader study findings: Authors proposed each seasonal influenza vaccination draws in few new T cells.

The material sequenced was PBMCs from blood, taken around 25 months after vaccination. This clonotype originated in a man in his fifties or sixties who received an inactivated influenza vaccine. The chain combines TRBV7-9 with TRBJ2-3, with D unresolved. The CDR3 protein is CASSLVVASTDTQYF. In DNA, the CDR3 is TGTGCCAGCAGCTTAGTGGTGGCTAGCACAGATACGCAGTATTTT.